Listed below are T cell receptor beta chains from one sample, sequenced in a study of T cells after yellow fever vaccination. In TCRdb, the 5' RACE reads were re-called with MiXCR into one record per CDR3 protein. Of hundreds of thousands of distinct CDR3 sequences in the sample, roughly an eighth were seen once. The sample consisted of PBMCs, taken on the day of the yellow fever booster vaccination. The receptors derive from a man aged 25-40 years who received the YFV17D yellow fever vaccine. Both conserved end residues are part of each CDR3. A D gene is named only where the DNA matches it firmly. Only some rows state a clone size, as once, few, many or a class for expanded clones.

D gene	clone size	J gene	V gene	CDR3 protein	CDR3 DNA
.	.	TRBJ2-7	TRBV12-3/TRBV12-4	CASSLNWNPGEQYF	TGTGCCAGCAGTTTAAATTGGAACCCTGGGGAGCAGTACTTC
.	.	TRBJ2-3	TRBV6-1	CASSPYSGADTDTQYF	TGTGCCAGCAGTCCCTATAGCGGAGCTGACACAGATACGCAGTATTTT
.	few	TRBJ2-2	TRBV29-1	CSVGSYLGELFF	TGCAGCGTTGGATCCTACCTCGGGGAGCTGTTTTTT
.	few	TRBJ2-3	TRBV20-1	CSARNHHTQYF	TGCAGTGCCAGGAACCACCATACGCAGTATTTT
.	few	TRBJ2-3	TRBV20-1	CSARRDGTDTQYF	TGCAGTGCTAGAAGGGACGGCACAGATACGCAGTATTTT
.	few	TRBJ2-2	TRBV20-1	CSARDRGKSNTGELFF	TGCAGTGCTAGAGATCGCGGGAAGAGCAACACCGGGGAGCTGTTTTTT
.	many	TRBJ2-7	TRBV6-1	CASSLRDTIYEQYF	TGTGCCAGCAGCCTCCGGGACACCATCTACGAGCAGTACTTC
TRBD2	.	TRBJ2-3	TRBV5-1	CASSDPSTGRARGTDTQYF	TGCGCCAGCAGCGATCCTTCGACTGGGAGGGCCCGGGGCACAGATACGCAGTATTTT
.	few	TRBJ2-7	TRBV20-1	CSARAGLSREQYF	TGCAGTGCTAGAGCCGGCCTCTCTAGAGAGCAGTACTTC
TRBD2	few	TRBJ2-5	TRBV10-3	CAISSEGLAGAQETQYF	TGTGCCATCAGCTCAGAGGGACTAGCGGGCGCTCAAGAGACCCAGTACTTC
TRBD2	few	TRBJ2-1	TRBV19	CASSGLAEGNEQFF	TGTGCCAGTAGCGGACTAGCTGAGGGGAATGAGCAGTTCTTC
.	few	TRBJ2-7	TRBV6-5	CASSYSRGANYEQYF	TGTGCCAGCAGTTACTCCCGCGGGGCCAACTACGAGCAGTACTTC
TRBD2	few	TRBJ2-1	TRBV9	CASSVARLTSGIDEQFF	TGTGCCAGCAGCGTAGCTCGGCTGACTAGCGGGATTGATGAGCAGTTCTTC
.	.	TRBJ1-1	TRBV7-9	CASSLNAGDTEAFF	TGTGCCAGCAGCTTAAACGCAGGAGACACTGAAGCTTTCTTT